This T cell receptor (beta chain) was sequenced for a study of blood T cell repertoires in COVID-19 (dated by TCRdb to the early 2020s). At the level of the whole study: The collaborator samples originated in the United States, Italy and Spain and spanned the acute and convalescent phases of COVID-19. The repertoires were released in a freely available public database meant as a resource for research on the immune response to SARS-CoV-2. HLA class I and class II types, where available, came from metadata supplied by the sample provider rather than from assay-based typing. The prospective study material was composed of cDNA or gDNA derived from T cells, B-cell-depleted T cells, or PBMCs. Samples were obtained from the ongoing ImmuneRACE study (first 160 participants) and from about 1,300 subjects provided by 6 global collaborators. Subjects who had been exposed to COVID-19, were actively infected with it, or had recovered from it provided the deeply sampled blood TCRbeta repertoires that made up the dataset. A de-identified subject ID, COVID-19 status, age in years and sex were almost always included in the sample metadata.

Broader findings and caveats from the paper: How much clinical and demographic metadata was included differed by source and by participant, and the metadata was provided uncurated.

This clone was detected only once. Its specific antigen is unknown. Qualities for individual bases were not recorded, and no much larger clone is one base off. TCRbeta CDR3 regions were amplified from genomic DNA using the immunoSEQ Assay, a bias-controlled multiplex PCR. The original pipeline was this. Within the assay, amplification of reference gene primers was used to estimate how many nucleated cells each sample contained. To quantify the absolute abundance of each unique TCRbeta CDR3 rearrangement, sequence reads were collapsed and filtered. For each sample, productive Simpson clonality was calculated as the square root of Simpson's diversity index across productive rearrangements. TCRdb's version of the immuneACCESS table is confined to in-frame rearrangements and falls short of the full clone set. An unresolved V gene accounts for under half of the shortfall where checked; the remainder is of unknown origin. V and J calls plus clone size are reproduced from that table; the DNA served to infer D and trimming. For this sample there are roughly 270,000 clones; approximately 85% appear just once. The top ten hold approximately 8.5% of the sample.

From the cysteine through the phenylalanine, the CDR3 covers 22 amino acids. Kept here is only the CDR3 DNA, which spans 66 bases and is read in frame from base 1. Collaborating institutions collected whole blood in K2EDTA tubes following their own protocols. For TCRbeta analysis, collaborator samples were shipped as frozen whole blood, as isolated PBMCs, or as DNA extracted from either sample type. The chain links TRBV12-2 with TRBJ2-5; the tabulated D call, TRBD2, remains unverified against the DNA. TRBV12-2 is flagged as a pseudogene. The sequenced sample was peripheral blood. The clonotype originates from a man younger than 30 with active or convalescent COVID-19. The DNA is TGTGCAAGTCGCTTAGGAGATGGGCCCTCGGGGGGTCCCCTTCCAACCCCTGCGACCCAGTACTTC. It specifies CASRLGDGPSGGPLPTPATQYF.